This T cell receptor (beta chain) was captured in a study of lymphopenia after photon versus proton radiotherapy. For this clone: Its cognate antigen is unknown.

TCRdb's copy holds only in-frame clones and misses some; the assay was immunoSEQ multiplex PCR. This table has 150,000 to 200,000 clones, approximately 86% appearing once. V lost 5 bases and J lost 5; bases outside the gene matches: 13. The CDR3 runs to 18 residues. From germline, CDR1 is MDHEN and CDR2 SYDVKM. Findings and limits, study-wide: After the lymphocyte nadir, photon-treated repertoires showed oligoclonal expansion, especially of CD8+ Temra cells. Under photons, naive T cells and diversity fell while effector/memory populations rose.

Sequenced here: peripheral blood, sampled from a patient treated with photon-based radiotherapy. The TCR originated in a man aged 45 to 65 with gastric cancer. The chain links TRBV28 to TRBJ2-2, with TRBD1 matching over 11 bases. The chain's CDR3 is CASSMIASGTGGTGELFF. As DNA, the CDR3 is TGTGCCAGCAGTATGATTGCCTCCGGGACAGGGGGGACCGGGGAGCTGTTTTTT.